The 17 T cell receptor beta chains presented below share a single source sample, sequenced in a study of identical twins. TCRdb reanalysed the 5' RACE reads using MiXCR and keeps one entry per CDR3 protein. The sample comprises a few hundred thousand distinct CDR3 sequences, under 8.5% of which are singletons, and more than 14% rests with the top ten. These data also featured in a second study, about T cells expressing NK-cell markers.

The sample was CD8+ T cells sorted from blood. The receptor source for this set is a woman aged 18 to 35 in good health.

This clonotype was detected ten times or more. This rearrangement joins TRBV29-1 to TRBJ2-7; no clear D. CDR3 size: 11 residues. CDR1 SQVTM and CDR2 ANQGSEA come from the germline V gene. Trimming removed 0 bases from V and 6 bases from J, with 6 bases in between. Here the CDR3 DNA reads TGCAGCGTTGAAGATCAGAGCGAGCAGTACTTC. Protein sequence: CSVEDQSEQYF.

This clonotype was seen only a few times. The chain links TRBV5-1 to TRBJ2-7; 9 bases align to TRBD1. V shed 7 bases, J shed 1 base, and the junction held 6 bases outside the gene matches. Germline V CDR1 and CDR2: SGHRS, YFSETQ. The CDR3 extends over 14 amino acids. In DNA, the CDR3 is TGCGCCAGCGGGACAGGGACGGGATCCTACGAGCAGTACTTC. This translates into CASGTGTGSYEQYF.

The genes are TRBV21-1 and TRBJ2-4; the tabulated D call, TRBD1, remains unverified against the DNA. TRBV21-1 is termed a pseudogene. The CDR3 has 17 amino acids. The CDR3 is CASSIPTGKKAKNIQYF. The CDR3 DNA sequence: TGTGCCAGCAGCATACCGACAGGGAAAAAAGCCAAAAACATTCAGTACTTC.

J is TRBJ2-3 and V is TRBV2; 10 bases are shared with TRBD1. In germline, CDR1 is SNHLY, CDR2 FYNNEI. This CDR3 is 15 amino acids long. V shed 3 bases, J shed 4 bases, and the junction held 4 bases outside the gene matches. This CDR3 reads CASSEGTGVADTQYF. Here the CDR3 DNA reads TGTGCCAGCAGTGAGGGGACAGGGGTGGCAGATACGCAGTATTTT. Variable domain in full (rest from reference TRBV2 and TRBJ2-3): EPEVTQTPSHQVTQMGQEVILRCVPISNHLYFYWYRQILGQKVEFLVSFYNNEISEKSEIFDDQFSVERPDGSNFTLKIRSTKLEDSAMYFCASSEGTGVADTQYFGPGTRLTVL.

This clonotype was picked up many times. J is TRBJ2-3 and V is TRBV7-9; possibly TRBD1 for D (7 bases). Between the trimmed V and J ends, which lost 0 bases and 3 bases, there was a span of 13 bases. CDR1 is SEHNR, CDR2 FQNEAQ, per germline (reference sequence). The CDR3 sequence is 16 residues long. CDR3 sequence: CASSLAQGGLTDTQYF. The CDR3 coding sequence is TGTGCCAGCAGCTTAGCGCAGGGGGGCCTGACAGATACGCAGTATTTT.

The chain links TRBV7-9 to TRBJ2-1, with 9 bases aligning to TRBD2. The trim removed 4 bases at V and 2 bases at J, leaving 6 bases unmatched. CDR3 size: 16 residues. CDR1 and CDR2 from the germline V gene are SEHNR and FQNEAQ (reference sequence). This CDR3 is CASSWYSGGPYNEQFF. The CDR3 region has the DNA TGTGCCAGCAGCTGGTATAGCGGGGGCCCCTACAATGAGCAGTTCTTC.

This clonotype has a count of ten or more. The rearrangement uses TRBV29-1 and TRBJ2-2; 9 bases map to TRBD1. The CDR3 loop spans 14 amino acids. Trimming took 6 bases from V and 3 from J; bases not matched to a gene: 5. CDR1 and CDR2 from the germline V gene are SQVTM and ANQGSEA. The CDR3 coding sequence is TGCAGCGTGAGGACAGGGGTTGACACCGGGGAGCTGTTTTTT. It yields the protein CSVRTGVDTGELFF.

The J gene is TRBJ2-3, the V gene TRBV5-6, with no clear D. The germline CDR1 and CDR2 sequences are SGHDT and YYEEEE. The CDR3 consists of 14 residues. V lost 4 bases and J 2 bases, leaving 11 bases between the germline ends. The CDR3 region is CASSPSPPTDTQYF. The DNA of the CDR3 is TGTGCCAGCAGCCCCTCGCCCCCCACAGATACGCAGTATTTT. Drawing the rest from reference TRBV5-6 and TRBJ2-3, the complete variable domain is DAGVTQSPTHLIKTRGQQVTLRCSPKSGHDTVSWYQQALGQGPQFIFQYYEEEERQRGNFPDRFSGHQFPNYSSELNVNALLLGDSALYLCASSPSPPTDTQYFGPGTRLTVL.

This clonotype showed up just a few times. The CDR3 coding sequence is TGTGCCAGCAGCCCTCTGGGACTAGCGGGGGCCTACAATGAGCAGTTCTTC. Translated, it gives CASSPLGLAGAYNEQFF. The chain combines TRBV12-3 or TRBV12-4 with TRBJ2-1, with 14 bases matching TRBD2. CDR3 size: 17 residues. With V trimmed by 6 bases and J by 2 bases, 6 bases remained unmatched.

This clonotype showed up many times. This chain uses TRBV12-3 or TRBV12-4 with TRBJ1-4; D remains ambiguous. The ends were cut back, 7 bases at V and 11 bases at J, with 17 bases in the middle. CDR3 length: 13 residues. The CDR3 reads CASTTGLGGKLFF. Here the CDR3 DNA reads TGTGCCAGCACCACCGGCCTGGGAGGGAAACTGTTTTTT.

This chain joins TRBV6-6 and TRBJ1-2; D might be TRBD1 (5 bases). From germline, CDR1 is MNHNY and CDR2 SVGAGI (reference sequence). This CDR3 is built from 12 residues. V was clipped by 3 bases and J by 6 bases, with 8 bases between them. CDR3 nucleotide sequence: TGTGCCAGCAGTTATGGGGGGAATGGCTACACCTTC. Residues: CASSYGGNGYTF.

The chain employs TRBV20-1 and TRBJ2-5; D possibly corresponds to TRBD2 (5 bases). The V gene lost 1 base and the J gene lost 4 bases, with 16 bases spanning the gap. The germline CDR1 and CDR2 sequences are DFQATT and SNEGSKA (reference sequence). CDR3 length: 15 amino acids. CDR3 nucleotide sequence: TGCAGTGCTAGAGTGAGGCTAGCAGTTCGAGAGACCCAGTACTTC. This gives the protein CSARVRLAVRETQYF.

This clonotype has ten or more counts. The chain couples TRBV5-1 to TRBJ2-1; TRBD2 agrees at 12 bases. The germline CDR1 and CDR2 sequences are SGHRS and YFSETQ. The V and J ends lost 0 bases and 12 bases, in that order; junction bases with no gene match: 7. The CDR3 is made up of 15 amino acids. CDR3: CASSLASSGRAGQFF. CDR3 nucleotides: TGCGCCAGCAGCTTGGCCTCTAGCGGGAGGGCCGGGCAGTTCTTC.

The chain employs TRBV29-1 and TRBJ1-2; the match to TRBD1 covers 10 bases. The CDR3 loop spans 13 amino acids. The germline CDR1 and CDR2 sequences are SQVTM and ANQGSEA. V shed 6 bases, J shed 4 bases, and the junction held 5 bases outside the gene matches. The CDR3 loop reads CSVGTGDSYGYTF. The CDR3 DNA is TGCAGCGTAGGGACAGGGGACAGCTATGGCTACACCTTC.

The chain couples TRBV4-2 to TRBJ2-2, with 8 bases aligning to TRBD2. Germline V gene data show CDR1 as LGHNA and CDR2 as YNFKEQ. V lost 4 bases to trimming and J lost 5 bases; unmatched junction nucleotides: 27. The CDR3 runs 22 residues. The CDR3 coding sequence is TGTGCCAGCAGCCCTGGACTAGCAGCAGGTTCGAAGTCCCCCAGTTGGACCGGGGAGCTGTTTTTT. Translation: CASSPGLAAGSKSPSWTGELFF.

This clonotype was seen ten or more times. The genes are TRBV2 and TRBJ1-3, with D uncertain. V lost 9 bases and J 4 bases, leaving 19 bases between the germline ends. Germline CDR1 is SNHLY and CDR2 is FYNNEI. CDR3 size: 15 residues. CDR3 DNA: TGTGCCAGGATCGATCTAGGGAGGTCCGGAAACACCATATATTTT. Encoded protein: CARIDLGRSGNTIYF. Looking up the rest from reference TRBV2 and TRBJ1-3 gives the full variable domain: EPEVTQTPSHQVTQMGQEVILRCVPISNHLYFYWYRQILGQKVEFLVSFYNNEISEKSEIFDDQFSVERPDGSNFTLKIRSTKLEDSAMYFCARIDLGRSGNTIYFGEGSWLTVV.

The J gene is TRBJ2-2, the V gene TRBV20-1; TRBD2 matches at 8 bases. The CDR3 loop spans 13 amino acids. Per the germline V gene, CDR1 is DFQATT and CDR2 is SNEGSKA (reference sequence). The junction had 3 bases not matched to a gene; V was cut back by 3 bases and J by 6 bases. The CDR3 DNA reads TGCAGTGCTAGCGGGAGGGGGGCCGGGGAGCTGTTTTTT. Translated, it gives CSASGRGAGELFF.